This T cell receptor beta chain was sequenced for a study of blood T cell repertoires in COVID-19 (dated by TCRdb to about 2020). Study-wide context: The collaborator samples originated in the United States, Italy and Spain and spanned the acute and convalescent phases of COVID-19. The prospective study material was composed of cDNA or gDNA derived from T cells, B-cell-depleted T cells, or PBMCs. Subjects who had been exposed to COVID-19, were actively infected with it, or had recovered from it provided the deeply sampled blood TCRbeta repertoires that made up the dataset. The repertoires were made available in a free public database intended to serve as a resource for research on the immune response to SARS-CoV-2. Samples were obtained from the ongoing ImmuneRACE study (first 160 participants) and from some 1,300 subjects provided by 6 global collaborators. Sample metadata almost always included a de-identified subject ID, COVID-19 status, age in years and sex. Where available, HLA class I and class II types were obtained from metadata supplied by the sample provider rather than from assay-based typing.

TCRbeta CDR3 regions were amplified from genomic DNA by means of the immunoSEQ Assay, a bias-controlled multiplex PCR. The study's own analysis went as follows. The number of nucleated cells in each sample was estimated from the amplification of reference gene primers within the assay. Sequence reads were collapsed and filtered to measure the absolute abundance of every unique TCRbeta CDR3 rearrangement. For each sample, productive Simpson clonality was calculated as the square root of Simpson's diversity index across productive rearrangements. Drawn from immuneACCESS, this table holds only the in-frame rearrangements with V and J called that TCRdb kept. Clones are partly lost; checked studies trace under half to an unresolved V gene and leave the rest unexplained. V, J and clone size reflect that table, while D and trimming were determined from the DNA. Present in this sample are 650,000 to 800,000 clones, around 90% of which were seen just once. Roughly 0.25% of the sample comes from the top ten.

The junction carries 20 bases between V and J, which are trimmed by 4 bases and 2 bases respectively. The CDR3 runs 17 residues from the cysteine to the phenylalanine. Only the CDR3 DNA stays, 51 bases, in frame from base 1. CDR1 and CDR2 are read off the germline V gene (reference sequence) as LNHDA and SQIVND. Notes on this clone: Its antigen target is currently unknown. No base quality values were provided; no much bigger clone lies one nucleotide off.

The study at large found these results: The amount of clinical and demographic metadata varied by source and participant and was provided uncurated.

Each collaborating institution followed its own protocols to collect whole blood in K2EDTA tubes. Collaborator samples were shipped for TCRbeta analysis as frozen whole blood, isolated PBMCs, or DNA extracted from either sample type. This sequence was found in a woman under 30 with acute or convalescent COVID-19. Recombination joined TRBV19 with TRBJ1-1; the D region possibly corresponds to TRBD1 (5 bases align). Sequencing was carried out using peripheral blood. The CDR3 loop reads CASSRLTRGRGNTEAFF. The bases read TGTGCCAGTAGTAGATTGACAAGGGGTCGAGGTAACACTGAAGCTTTCTTT.